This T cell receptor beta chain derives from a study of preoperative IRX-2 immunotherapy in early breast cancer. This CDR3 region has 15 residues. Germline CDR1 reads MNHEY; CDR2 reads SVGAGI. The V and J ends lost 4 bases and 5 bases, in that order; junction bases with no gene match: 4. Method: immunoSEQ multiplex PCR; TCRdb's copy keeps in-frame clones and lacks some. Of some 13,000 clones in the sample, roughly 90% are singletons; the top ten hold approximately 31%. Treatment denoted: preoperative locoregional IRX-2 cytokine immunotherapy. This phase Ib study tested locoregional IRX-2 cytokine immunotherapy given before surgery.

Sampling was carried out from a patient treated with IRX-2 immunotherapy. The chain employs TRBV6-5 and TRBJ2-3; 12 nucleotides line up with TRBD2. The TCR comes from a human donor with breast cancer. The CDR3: CASSFGLAGLDTQYF. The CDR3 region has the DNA TGTGCCAGCAGTTTCGGACTAGCGGGGTTAGATACGCAGTATTTT.